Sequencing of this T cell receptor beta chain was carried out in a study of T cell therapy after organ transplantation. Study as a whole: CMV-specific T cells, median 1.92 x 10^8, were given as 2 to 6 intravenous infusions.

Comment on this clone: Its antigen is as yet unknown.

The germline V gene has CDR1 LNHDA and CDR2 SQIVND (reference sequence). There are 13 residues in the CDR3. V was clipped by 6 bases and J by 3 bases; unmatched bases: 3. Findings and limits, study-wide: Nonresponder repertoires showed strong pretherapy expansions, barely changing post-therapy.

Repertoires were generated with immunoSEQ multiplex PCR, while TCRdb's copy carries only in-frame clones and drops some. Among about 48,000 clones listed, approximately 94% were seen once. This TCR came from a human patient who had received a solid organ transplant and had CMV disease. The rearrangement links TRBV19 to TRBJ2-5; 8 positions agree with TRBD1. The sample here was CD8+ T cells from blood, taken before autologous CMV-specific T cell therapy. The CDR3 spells CASSLDREETQYF. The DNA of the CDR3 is TGTGCCAGTAGCCTGGACAGGGAAGAGACCCAGTACTTC.